Given below is one T cell receptor beta chain in context. The antigen is not known. PCR involved 60 Vbeta and 13 Jbeta primers. Using immunoSEQ multiplex PCR, the repertoire was profiled, and TCRdb retains in-frame clones only, with some absent. The sample table includes about 33,000 clones. The sample originates from a study of cytomegalovirus exposure and HLA in healthy donors. The length of the CDR3 is 20 residues. Germline-derived CDR1 and CDR2 are SGHVS and FQNEAQ. The V and J ends lost 2 bases and 1 base respectively, with 27 bases between them. Study-wide findings and caveats: A later analysis reportedly found that, within productive TCRs, an Asian-associated ancestry cluster had fewer N-insertions than the mean observed across the approximately 600 donors. Reported performance of the classifier showed diagnosis of cytomegalovirus status with high specificity and sensitivity. Among TCR beta chains of equal frequency, HLA-associated ones were more clonally expanded in a later analysis.

The sequence was collected from a woman in her 40s in good health and CMV-seropositive. Sequencing used PBMCs. The gene calls are TRBV7-8 and TRBJ2-7, with TRBD2 as a possible D gene (6 bases). The CDR3 sequence is CASSLFGAGYSAGPSYEQYF. The CDR3 DNA reads as TGTGCCAGCAGCTTATTCGGGGCGGGGTATTCGGCCGGACCATCCTACGAGCAGTACTTC.